This TCR beta chain came from a study of radiotherapy plus CTLA-4 blockade in lung cancer. This clone was counted many times. Generated by immunoSEQ multiplex PCR, the TCRdb table keeps only in-frame clones and is missing some. The repertoire holds 52,000 or so clones, with 79% as singletons. CDR3 length equals 13 residues. Germline V lookup: CDR1 MNHEY, CDR2 SVGAGI. The germline V and J ends were trimmed by 2 bases and 4 bases, with 6 bases remaining between them. The receptor's source is a human donor with non-small cell lung cancer who had a partial response to radiotherapy plus ipilimumab. The sample consisted of peripheral blood, taken from a patient treated with radiotherapy plus ipilimumab. The chain employs TRBV6-5 and TRBJ2-1; D is undetermined. CDR3 protein: CASSYREYNEQFF. The CDR3 DNA follows: TGTGCCAGCAGTTACCGCGAGTACAATGAGCAGTTCTTC.